Shown below are 25 T cell receptor beta chains from a single sample sequenced in a study of identical twins. TCRdb re-called the 5' RACE reads with MiXCR, one entry per CDR3 protein. Among 400,000 to 500,000 distinct CDR3 sequences listed, roughly an eighth were seen once. These data were also filed under a second study, of yellow fever vaccine responses in identical twins.

Sequencing input: CD4+ T cells sorted from blood. Receptor source: a woman aged 18-29 years in good health.

This clonotype came up many times. The V call is TRBV12-3 or TRBV12-4, the J call TRBJ2-5, with 7 bases aligning to TRBD1. The CDR3 is 15 amino acids. V was pared by 7 bases and J by 1 base, with 9 bases of the junction left unmatched. The CDR3 bases are TGTGCCAGCAAATTAGGCCGGGACAGCCAAGAGACCCAGTACTTC. Its translation: CASKLGRDSQETQYF.

The rearrangement links TRBV3-1 to TRBJ2-3; 7 positions agree with TRBD2. The germline V gene encodes CDR1 LGHDT and CDR2 YNNKEL (reference sequence). This CDR3 spans 15 amino acids. With 1 base clipped from V and 6 bases from J, the junction kept 7 bases outside the gene matches. The CDR3 reads CASSQGTGGTDTQYF. The CDR3 region has the DNA TGTGCCAGCAGCCAAGGGACGGGGGGTACGGATACGCAGTATTTT.

CDR3 nucleotide sequence: TGTGCCAGCAGCCCCGGGCGGACTAGCGGGAGGGCCACGTTCTTC. It codes for CASSPGRTSGRATFF. The V call is TRBV11-1, the J call TRBJ2-1; TRBD2 agrees at 15 bases. CDR3 length: 15 amino acids. The junction had 11 bases not matched to a gene; V was cut back by 5 bases and J by 15 bases. The germline gives CDR1 SGHAT, CDR2 FQDESV (reference sequence).

This clonotype was seen a handful of times. The rearrangement uses TRBV11-2 and TRBJ2-3; 10 nucleotides match TRBD1. Germline lookup yields CDR1 SGHAT and CDR2 FQNNGV. V shed 4 bases and J 1 base; nucleotides not matched to a gene: 5. CDR3 length equals 16 residues. Here the CDR3 reads CASSSTGGLGTDTQYF. Written as DNA, the CDR3 is TGTGCCAGCAGCTCGACAGGGGGCTTAGGCACAGATACGCAGTATTTT.

The J gene is TRBJ2-7, the V gene TRBV12-3 or TRBV12-4; D possibly corresponds to TRBD2 (5 bases). This CDR3 is 14 amino acids long. V was pared by 8 bases and J by 6 bases, with 20 bases between. The CDR3 nucleotides are TGTGCCAGCGTTTCCCAGGTAAAAGGAGGCGAGCAGTACTTC. Translated: CASVSQVKGGEQYF.

The V gene is TRBV29-1, the J gene TRBJ1-2; D is possibly TRBD1 (5 bases). Per germline, CDR1 SQVTM and CDR2 ANQGSEA. The germline V and J ends were trimmed by 7 bases and 3 bases, with 15 bases remaining between them. This CDR3 region has 13 residues. CDR3 bases: TGCAGCGCCAAACAGGAGACGGACTATGGCTACACCTTC. It yields the protein CSAKQETDYGYTF.

In its sample, this clonotype was seen many times. One end of the junction varies from germline; a read error may be responsible. This sequence joins TRBV7-7 and TRBJ2-2; D may be TRBD2 (6 bases). This CDR3 region has 14 residues. Germline V gene data show CDR1 as SSHAT and CDR2 as FNYEAQ (reference sequence). This chain's CDR3 is CASSWGAGNGELFF. CDR3 nucleotide sequence: TGTGCTAGCAGCTGGGGAGCGGGCAACGGGGAGCTGTTTTTT.

The V call is TRBV6-2 or TRBV6-3, the J call TRBJ2-1; 7 nucleotides align to TRBD2. The V and J ends lost 9 bases and 7 bases, in that order; junction bases with no gene match: 9. This CDR3 has 13 residues. In germline, CDR1 is MNHEY, CDR2 SVGEGT. The CDR3 coding sequence is TGTGCCAGTGCCGGCCCCGGGGGGAATGAGCAGTTCTTC. It translates to CASAGPGGNEQFF.

The CDR3 sequence is CASSLQEGLEQYF. CDR3 in DNA: TGTGCCAGCAGCTTACAGGAGGGACTCGAGCAGTACTTC. The chain uses TRBV7-9 and TRBJ2-7, with D perhaps matching TRBD2 (6 bases). Germline-derived CDR1 and CDR2 are SEHNR and FQNEAQ (reference sequence). The CDR3 length is 13 residues. Trimming left V 2 bases short and J 6 bases short, with 11 bases between.

This clonotype showed up many times. The chain joins TRBV2 to TRBJ2-1; D unclear. The ends were cut back, 5 bases at V and 7 bases at J, with 6 bases in the middle. The CDR3 has 11 amino acids. Germline V gives CDR1 SNHLY, CDR2 FYNNEI. Here the CDR3 reads CASSMRNEQFF. The DNA of the CDR3 is TGTGCCAGCAGTATGAGGAATGAGCAGTTCTTC.

The genes are TRBV25-1 and TRBJ2-3, with 9 bases that match TRBD2. The CDR3 is made up of 16 amino acids. Germline loops: CDR1 MGHDK, CDR2 SYGVNS. V dropped 4 bases and J dropped 4; count of bases not matched to a gene: 9. The CDR3 region has the DNA TGTGCCAGCAGTGTCCTGCGGGGGGGCGGCGCAGATACGCAGTATTTT. Protein product: CASSVLRGGGADTQYF. Full variable domain (remainder filled in from reference TRBV25-1 and TRBJ2-3): EADIYQTPRYLVIGTGKKITLECSQTMGHDKMYWYQQDPGMELHLIHYSYGVNSTEKGDLSSESTVSRIRTEHFPLTLESARPSHTSQYLCASSVLRGGGADTQYFGPGTRLTVL.

This clonotype was observed at least ten times. V gene TRBV12-3 or TRBV12-4 combines with J gene TRBJ1-1; no definite D call. The CDR3 is made up of 13 amino acids. V gave up 4 bases and J gave up 2 bases, with 8 bases separating them. The CDR3 coding sequence is TGTGCCAGCAGTTGGGATCTAAACACTGAAGCTTTCTTT. It yields the protein CASSWDLNTEAFF.

V usage is TRBV12-3 or TRBV12-4 and J usage is TRBJ2-2; the match to TRBD1 covers 11 bases. The CDR3 extends over 16 amino acids. V trimming: 3 bases; J trimming: 6 bases; junction bases outside the gene matches: 6. The CDR3 is CASSFPGTGGSGELFF. Here the CDR3 DNA reads TGTGCCAGCAGTTTCCCCGGGACAGGGGGATCCGGGGAGCTGTTTTTT.

This clonotype was detected a few times. J is TRBJ2-4 and V is TRBV29-1; D might be TRBD1 or TRBD2, each matching 5 bases. CDR3 size: 11 residues. V lost 6 bases and J 9 bases, leaving 12 bases between the germline ends. From germline, CDR1 is SQVTM and CDR2 ANQGSEA. The CDR3 DNA reads TGCAGCGTGGGGGTTGCCGGCATTCAGTACTTC. It specifies CSVGVAGIQYF.

This clonotype was detected a few times. The chain combines TRBV5-4 with TRBJ2-1; TRBD2 agrees at 8 bases. This CDR3 spans 15 amino acids. Looked up from germline, CDR1 is SGHNT and CDR2 is YYREEE (reference sequence). V dropped 1 base and J dropped 6; count of bases not matched to a gene: 6. CDR3 protein: CASSLTGGAFNEQFF. The CDR3 DNA reads TGTGCCAGCAGCTTGACCGGGGGGGCCTTCAATGAGCAGTTCTTC.

This clonotype was counted a few times. The chain joins TRBV14 to TRBJ2-7; weak D call: TRBD2 (6 bases). Between the trimmed V and J ends, which lost 3 bases and 4 bases, there was a span of 7 bases. The germline V gene encodes CDR1 SGHDN and CDR2 FVKESK. The CDR3 has 12 residues. The CDR3 is CASSQEGYEQYF. The CDR3, as DNA: TGTGCCAGCAGCCAGGAGGGGTACGAGCAGTACTTC.

The chain links TRBV10-3 to TRBJ1-1; TRBD1 matches 7 bases. Germline assignment: CDR1 ENHRY and CDR2 SYGVKD. The CDR3 extends over 16 amino acids. Trimming took 5 bases from V and 4 from J; bases not matched to a gene: 13. CDR3 nucleotides: TGTGCCATCAGTCAGGGGACAGCTCCCCGATTCACTGAAGCTTTCTTT. It is translated as CAISQGTAPRFTEAFF.

This chain connects TRBV7-9 to TRBJ1-4; D not certain. Trimming removed 5 bases from V and 0 bases from J, with 10 bases in between. This CDR3 has 15 residues. Germline-derived CDR1 and CDR2 are SEHNR and FQNEAQ (reference sequence). The CDR3 loop reads CASSADLATNEKLFF. CDR3 sequence (DNA): TGTGCCAGCAGCGCTGATCTTGCAACTAATGAAAAACTGTTTTTT. Drawing the rest from reference TRBV7-9 and TRBJ1-4, the complete variable domain is DTGVSQNPRHKITKRGQNVTFRCDPISEHNRLYWYRQTLGQGPEFLTYFQNEAQLEKSRLLSDRFSAERPKGSFSTLEIQRTEQGDSAMYLCASSADLATNEKLFFGSGTQLSVL.

This clonotype was observed many times. The chain combines TRBV12-3 or TRBV12-4 with TRBJ2-1; the D is unclear. Trimming cost V 10 bases and J 0 bases, with 13 bases left between them. The CDR3 has 14 residues. CDR3 in amino acids: CATKGTNSYNEQFF. The CDR3 region has the DNA TGTGCCACCAAGGGAACTAACTCCTACAATGAGCAGTTCTTC.

V and J are TRBV18 and TRBJ2-1; tentative D call: TRBD1 (5 bases). CDR1 and CDR2 from the germline V gene are KGHSH and LQKENI. V lost 2 bases to trimming and J lost 1 base, with 9 bases between them. CDR3 length: 15 amino acids. The CDR3 nucleotides read TGTGCCAGCTCACCAAATCCAGGGTCCTACAATGAGCAGTTCTTC. It is translated as CASSPNPGSYNEQFF.

In this sample, this clonotype turned up many times. This rearrangement joins TRBV24-1 to TRBJ2-7; 9 bases fit TRBD2. Germline-derived CDR1 and CDR2 are KGHDR and SFDVKD. The ends lost 4 bases at V and 3 bases at J; junction bases unmatched: 6. The CDR3 is 15 residues long. CDR3 in DNA: TGTGCCACCAGTGACTCCCGGACTAGCGTCTACGAGCAGTACTTC. Its translation: CATSDSRTSVYEQYF.

The table lists this clonotype with a few counts. This chain connects TRBV3-1 to TRBJ2-7; TRBD1 matches at 8 bases. V trimming: 5 bases; J trimming: 12 bases; junction bases outside the gene matches: 9. The CDR3 is 12 residues long. CDR1 LGHDT and CDR2 YNNKEL come from the germline V gene (reference sequence). The CDR3 spells CASSAAGTGSYF. In nucleotides, the CDR3 is TGTGCCAGCAGCGCAGCCGGGACAGGTTCGTACTTC.

This clonotype was seen more than once but under ten times. This chain uses TRBV3-1 with TRBJ2-7; a weak D match, TRBD2 (5 bases). The V end lost 5 bases, the J end lost 4 bases, and 12 bases lay between the germline ends. The CDR3 consists of 13 residues. Germline V gene lookup returns CDR1 LGHDT and CDR2 YNNKEL (reference sequence). This CDR3 is CASSSVGVYEQYF. For the CDR3, the DNA is TGTGCCAGCAGCTCTGTCGGGGTATACGAGCAGTACTTC.

As concerns this clonotype: Mismatch with germline at one junction end may stem from a read error. The J gene is TRBJ2-7, the V gene TRBV7-7; 11 bases match TRBD2. There are 17 residues in the CDR3. Germline V gene sequence: CDR1 SSHAT, CDR2 FNYEAQ (reference sequence). This CDR3 reads CASSLGLAGGRDNEQYF. The DNA of the CDR3 is TGTGCTAGCAGCTTAGGGCTAGCGGGGGGACGAGACAACGAGCAGTACTTC.

This clonotype was counted only a few times. J is TRBJ2-7 and V is TRBV6-2 or TRBV6-3; TRBD1 aligns across 7 bases. The junction had 7 bases not matched to a gene; V was cut back by 5 bases and J by 0 bases. The CDR3 has 15 amino acids. CDR1 MNHEY and CDR2 SVGEGT come from the germline V gene. DNA of the CDR3: TGTGCCAGCAGTACGGCCGGGACAGACTCCTACGAGCAGTACTTC. Protein sequence: CASSTAGTDSYEQYF.